The rows below give T cell receptor beta chains drawn from one sample of a study of blood T cell repertoires in COVID-19. The method was immunoSEQ multiplex PCR; TCRdb's version includes in-frame clones alone and lacks a portion of them. Altogether 200,000 to 300,000 clones are present, about 73% being singletons, with the ten largest covering about 3.5%. Sequenced: peripheral blood. The origin of the receptors is a woman of 80 years or more with acute or convalescent COVID-19. The CDR3 runs from the conserved cysteine through the conserved F or W. The order of the fields is V gene, D gene, J gene, clone size, CDR3 DNA, CDR3 protein. D genes are given only for firm matches. A row's size may be missing; if present it is once, few, many or a size class.

V gene: TRBV11-2
D gene: -
J gene: TRBJ1-2
clone size: -
CDR3 DNA: TGTGCCAGCAGCATACAGGGTTATGGCTACACCTTC
CDR3 protein: CASSIQGYGYTF

V gene: TRBV12-5
D gene: -
J gene: TRBJ2-1
clone size: -
CDR3 DNA: TGTGCTAGTGGTTTGAATCCTCTAGCAGATGAGCAGTTCTTC
CDR3 protein: CASGLNPLADEQFF

V gene: TRBV12-3/TRBV12-4
D gene: -
J gene: TRBJ1-2
clone size: -
CDR3 DNA: TGTGCCAGCAGTTTAACGGGGGGCGAGGGCTACACCTTC
CDR3 protein: CASSLTGGEGYTF

V gene: TRBV21-1
D gene: -
J gene: TRBJ1-2
clone size: -
CDR3 DNA: TGTGCCAGCAGCAAAGGGGGTGCACCGGGACAGGGGGACTATGGCTACACCTTC
CDR3 protein: CASSKGGAPGQGDYGYTF

V gene: TRBV5-1
D gene: -
J gene: TRBJ2-2
clone size: -
CDR3 DNA: TGCGCCAGCAGCTGGTCCCGGGAAACTGGGTCCGGGGAGCTGTTTTTT
CDR3 protein: CASSWSRETGSGELFF

V gene: TRBV7-2
D gene: -
J gene: TRBJ2-7
clone size: many
CDR3 DNA: TGTGCCAGCAGCTTAGAGCTGGGGCAGGACACCTACGAGCAGTACTTC
CDR3 protein: CASSLELGQDTYEQYF

V gene: TRBV6-5
D gene: -
J gene: TRBJ1-3
clone size: few
CDR3 DNA: TGTGCCAGCAGAGCAGGGGTACCCTCTGGAAACACCATATATTTT
CDR3 protein: CASRAGVPSGNTIYF

V gene: TRBV30
D gene: -
J gene: TRBJ1-5
clone size: -
CDR3 DNA: TGTGCCTGGAGTGTCTCCGTTACCAGGCAGCCCCAGCATTTT
CDR3 protein: CAWSVSVTRQPQHF

V gene: TRBV25-1
D gene: -
J gene: TRBJ1-1
clone size: -
CDR3 DNA: TGTGCCAGCAGTGAATCTGCGGGGGATTATGTTGCTTTCTTT
CDR3 protein: CASSESAGDYVAFF

V gene: TRBV4-2
D gene: -
J gene: TRBJ2-2
clone size: few
CDR3 DNA: TGTGCCAGCAGCCAAGAAGGGCGTGGCGGGATCTACACCGGGGAGCTGTTTTTT
CDR3 protein: CASSQEGRGGIYTGELFF

V gene: TRBV5-1
D gene: TRBD2
J gene: TRBJ2-3
clone size: once
CDR3 DNA: TGCGCCAGCAGCTTTACGGCCCTGAGCGGGGGACCCGCAGATACGCAGTATTTT
CDR3 protein: CASSFTALSGGPADTQYF

V gene: TRBV5-8
D gene: -
J gene: TRBJ2-1
clone size: few
CDR3 DNA: TGTGCCAGCAGCTTAGGGCGGGTCTCCTACAATGAGCAGTTCTTC
CDR3 protein: CASSLGRVSYNEQFF